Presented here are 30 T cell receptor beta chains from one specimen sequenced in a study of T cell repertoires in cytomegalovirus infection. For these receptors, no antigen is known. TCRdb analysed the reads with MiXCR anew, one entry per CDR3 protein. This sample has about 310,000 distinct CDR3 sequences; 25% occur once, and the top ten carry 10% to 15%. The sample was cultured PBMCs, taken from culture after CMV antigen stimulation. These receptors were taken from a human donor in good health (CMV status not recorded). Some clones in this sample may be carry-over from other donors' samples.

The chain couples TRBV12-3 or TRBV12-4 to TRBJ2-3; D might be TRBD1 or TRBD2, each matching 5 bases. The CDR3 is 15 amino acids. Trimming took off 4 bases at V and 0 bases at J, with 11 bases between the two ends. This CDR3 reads CASSSVRGSTDTQYF. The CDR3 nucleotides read TGTGCCAGCAGTTCGGTCCGGGGCAGCACAGATACGCAGTATTTT.

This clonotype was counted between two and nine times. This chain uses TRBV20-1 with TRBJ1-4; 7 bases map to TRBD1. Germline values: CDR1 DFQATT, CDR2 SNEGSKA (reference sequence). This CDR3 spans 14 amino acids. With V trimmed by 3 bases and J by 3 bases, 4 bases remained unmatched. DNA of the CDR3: TGCAGTGCTAGTTCAGGGGGGTCTAATGAAAAACTGTTTTTT. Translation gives CSASSGGSNEKLFF.

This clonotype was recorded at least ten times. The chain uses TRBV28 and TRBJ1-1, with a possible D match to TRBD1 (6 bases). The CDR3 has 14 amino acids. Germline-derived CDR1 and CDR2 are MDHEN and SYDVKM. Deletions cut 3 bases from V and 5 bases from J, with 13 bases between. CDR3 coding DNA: TGTGCCAGCAGTTTCCGTATGAGGGGGACTGAAGCTTTCTTT. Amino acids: CASSFRMRGTEAFF.

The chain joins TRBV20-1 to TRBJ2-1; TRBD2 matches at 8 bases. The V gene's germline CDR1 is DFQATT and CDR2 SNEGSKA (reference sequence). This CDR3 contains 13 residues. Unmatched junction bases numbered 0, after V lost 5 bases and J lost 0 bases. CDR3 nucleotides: TGCAGTGCTGGGACTAGCTCCTACAATGAGCAGTTCTTC. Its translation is CSAGTSSYNEQFF.

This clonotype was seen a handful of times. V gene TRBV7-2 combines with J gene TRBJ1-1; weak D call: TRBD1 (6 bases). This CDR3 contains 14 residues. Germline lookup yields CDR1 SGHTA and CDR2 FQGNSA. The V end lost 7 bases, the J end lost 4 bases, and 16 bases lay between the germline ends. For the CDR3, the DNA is TGTGCCAGCAACTATGGGGGGCGGGGCACTGAAGCTTTCTTT. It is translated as CASNYGGRGTEAFF.

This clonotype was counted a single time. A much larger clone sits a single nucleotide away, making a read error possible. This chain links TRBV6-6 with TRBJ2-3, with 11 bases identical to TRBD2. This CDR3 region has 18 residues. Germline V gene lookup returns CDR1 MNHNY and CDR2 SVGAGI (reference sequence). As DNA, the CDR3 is TGTGTCAGCAGTTACTCGGGACTAGCGGTTACTAGCACAGATACGCAGTATTTT. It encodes CVSSYSGLAVTSTDTQYF.

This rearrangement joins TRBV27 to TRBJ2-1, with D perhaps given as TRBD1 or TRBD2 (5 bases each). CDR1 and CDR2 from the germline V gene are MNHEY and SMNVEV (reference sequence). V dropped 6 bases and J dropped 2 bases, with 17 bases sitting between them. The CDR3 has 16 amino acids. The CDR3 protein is CASRPGPGRAYNEQFF. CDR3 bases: TGTGCCAGCAGACCCGGACCGGGACGGGCCTACAATGAGCAGTTCTTC.

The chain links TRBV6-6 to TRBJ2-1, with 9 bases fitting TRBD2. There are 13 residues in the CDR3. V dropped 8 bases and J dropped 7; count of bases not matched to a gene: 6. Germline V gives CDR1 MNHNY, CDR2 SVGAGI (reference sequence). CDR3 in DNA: TGTGCCAGCCGTAGCGGGAGCGGAAATGAGCAGTTCTTC. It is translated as CASRSGSGNEQFF.

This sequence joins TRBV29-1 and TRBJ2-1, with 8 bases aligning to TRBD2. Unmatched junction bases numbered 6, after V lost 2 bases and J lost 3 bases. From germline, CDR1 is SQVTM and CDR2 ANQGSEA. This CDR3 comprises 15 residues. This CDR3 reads CSVEKVAGYYNEQFF. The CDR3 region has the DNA TGCAGCGTTGAAAAGGTAGCGGGATACTACAATGAGCAGTTCTTC.

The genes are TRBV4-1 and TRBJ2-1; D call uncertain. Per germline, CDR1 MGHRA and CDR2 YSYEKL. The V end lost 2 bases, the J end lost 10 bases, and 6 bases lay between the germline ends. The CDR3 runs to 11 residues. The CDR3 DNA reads TGCGCCAGCAGCCAAAAGGCGGAGCAGTTCTTC. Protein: CASSQKAEQFF.

The CDR3 sequence is CASSLRSRGEQYV. The CDR3 DNA is TGTGCCAGCAGCTTACGATCCCGGGGGGAGCAGTACGTC. The J gene is TRBJ2-7, the V gene TRBV11-2; D is possibly TRBD2 (6 bases). The CDR3 has 13 amino acids. The ends were cut back, 2 bases at V and 7 bases at J, with 12 bases in the middle. Germline loops: CDR1 SGHAT, CDR2 FQNNGV.

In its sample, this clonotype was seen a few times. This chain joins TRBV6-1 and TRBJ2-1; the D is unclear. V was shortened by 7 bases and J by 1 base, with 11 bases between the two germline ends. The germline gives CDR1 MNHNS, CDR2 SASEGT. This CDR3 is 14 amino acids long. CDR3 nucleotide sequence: TGTGCCAGCAATAGACCGGATTCCTACAATGAGCAGTTCTTC. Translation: CASNRPDSYNEQFF.

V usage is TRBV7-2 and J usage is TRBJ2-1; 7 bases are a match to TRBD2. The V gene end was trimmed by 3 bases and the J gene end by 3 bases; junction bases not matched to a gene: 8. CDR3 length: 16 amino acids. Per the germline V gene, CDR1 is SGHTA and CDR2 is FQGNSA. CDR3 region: CASSFSSIAGYNEQFF. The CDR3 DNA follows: TGTGCCAGCAGCTTTAGTTCAATAGCGGGCTACAATGAGCAGTTCTTC.

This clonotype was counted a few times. The CDR3 DNA sequence: TGCAGTGCTAGAGGAGGAGCTAACTATGGCTACACCTTC. The encoded protein is CSARGGANYGYTF. The rearrangement joins TRBV20-1 to TRBJ1-2; D uncertain. The germline V gene has CDR1 DFQATT and CDR2 SNEGSKA (reference sequence). V was pared by 1 base and J by 0 bases, with 6 bases between. CDR3 size: 13 residues.

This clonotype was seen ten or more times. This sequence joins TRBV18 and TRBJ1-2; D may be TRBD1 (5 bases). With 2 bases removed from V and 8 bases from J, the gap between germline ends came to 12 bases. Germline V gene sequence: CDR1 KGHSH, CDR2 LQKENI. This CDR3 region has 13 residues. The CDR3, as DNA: TGTGCCAGCTCACCATCTAGGGACCACGGCTACACCTTC. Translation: CASSPSRDHGYTF.

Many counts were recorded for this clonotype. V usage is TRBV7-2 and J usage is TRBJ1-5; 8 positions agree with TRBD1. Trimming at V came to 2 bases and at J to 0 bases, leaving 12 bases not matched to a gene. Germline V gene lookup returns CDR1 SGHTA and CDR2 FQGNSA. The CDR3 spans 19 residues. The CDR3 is CASSLLPSKGTGSNQPQHF. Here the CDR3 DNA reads TGTGCCAGCAGCTTATTACCATCAAAGGGGACAGGTAGCAATCAGCCCCAGCATTTT.

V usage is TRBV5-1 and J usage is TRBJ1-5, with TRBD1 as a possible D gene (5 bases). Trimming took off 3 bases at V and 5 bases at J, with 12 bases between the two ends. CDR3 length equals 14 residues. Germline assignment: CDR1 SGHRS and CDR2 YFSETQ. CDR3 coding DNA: TGCGCCAGCAGCTATGCAGCGGGGGATCAGCCCCAGCATTTT. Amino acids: CASSYAAGDQPQHF.

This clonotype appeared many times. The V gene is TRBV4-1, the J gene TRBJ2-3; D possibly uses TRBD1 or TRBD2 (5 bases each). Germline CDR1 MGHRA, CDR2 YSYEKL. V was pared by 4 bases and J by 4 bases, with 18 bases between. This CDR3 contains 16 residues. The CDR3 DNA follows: TGCGCCAGCAGCCCTCAGACGGCGTGGGGGTCAGATACGCAGTATTTT. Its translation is CASSPQTAWGSDTQYF.

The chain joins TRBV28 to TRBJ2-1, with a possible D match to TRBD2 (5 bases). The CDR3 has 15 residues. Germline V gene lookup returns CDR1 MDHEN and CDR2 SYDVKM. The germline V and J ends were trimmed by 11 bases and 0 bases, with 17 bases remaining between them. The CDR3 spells CASVGWESSYNEQFF. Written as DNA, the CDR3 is TGTGCCTCGGTGGGGTGGGAGAGCTCCTACAATGAGCAGTTCTTC. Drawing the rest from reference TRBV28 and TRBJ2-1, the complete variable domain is DVKVTQSSRYLVKRTGEKVFLECVQDMDHENMFWYRQDPGLGLRLIYFSYDVKMKEKGDIPEGYSVSREKKERFSLILESASTNQTSMYLCASVGWESSYNEQFFGPGTRLTVL.

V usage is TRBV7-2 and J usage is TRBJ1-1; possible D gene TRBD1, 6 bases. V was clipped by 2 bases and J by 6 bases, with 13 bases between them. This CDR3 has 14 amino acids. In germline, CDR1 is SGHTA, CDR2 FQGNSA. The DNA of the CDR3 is TGTGCCAGCAGCTTAAGGGGGAGTATTGCTGAAGCTTTCTTT. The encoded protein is CASSLRGSIAEAFF.

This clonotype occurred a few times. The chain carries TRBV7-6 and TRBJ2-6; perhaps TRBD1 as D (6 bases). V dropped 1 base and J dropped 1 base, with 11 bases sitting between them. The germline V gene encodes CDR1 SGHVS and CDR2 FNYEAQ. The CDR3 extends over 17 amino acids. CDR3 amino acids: CASSLGSGVSGANVLTF. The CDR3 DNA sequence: TGTGCCAGCAGCTTAGGGTCAGGGGTATCTGGGGCCAACGTCCTGACTTTC.

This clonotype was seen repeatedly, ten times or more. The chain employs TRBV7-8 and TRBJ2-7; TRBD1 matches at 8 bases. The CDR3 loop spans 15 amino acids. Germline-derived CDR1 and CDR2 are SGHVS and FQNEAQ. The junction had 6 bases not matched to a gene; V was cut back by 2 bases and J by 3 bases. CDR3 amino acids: CASSLRSGGLYEQYF. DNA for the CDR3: TGTGCCAGCAGCTTAAGGTCAGGGGGCCTCTACGAGCAGTACTTC.

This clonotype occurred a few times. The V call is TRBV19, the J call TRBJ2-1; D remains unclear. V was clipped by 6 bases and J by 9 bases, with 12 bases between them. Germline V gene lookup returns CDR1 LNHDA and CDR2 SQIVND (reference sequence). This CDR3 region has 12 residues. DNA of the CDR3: TGTGCCAGTAGCCCCTCTAAGAGTGAGCAGTTCTTC. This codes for CASSPSKSEQFF.

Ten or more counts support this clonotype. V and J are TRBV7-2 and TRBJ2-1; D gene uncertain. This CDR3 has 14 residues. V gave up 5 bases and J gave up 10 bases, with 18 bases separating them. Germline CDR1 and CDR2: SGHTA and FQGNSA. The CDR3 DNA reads TGTGCCAGCAGCCCCCTGGACCCGCGGCGGGAGCAGTTCTTC. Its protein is CASSPLDPRREQFF.

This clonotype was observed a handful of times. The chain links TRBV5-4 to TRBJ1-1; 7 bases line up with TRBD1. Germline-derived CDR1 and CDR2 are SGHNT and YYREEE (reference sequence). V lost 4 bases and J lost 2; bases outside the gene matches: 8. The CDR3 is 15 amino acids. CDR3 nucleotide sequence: TGTGCCAGCAGCGTAGCCGGGACAGCCAACACTGAAGCTTTCTTT. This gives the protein CASSVAGTANTEAFF.

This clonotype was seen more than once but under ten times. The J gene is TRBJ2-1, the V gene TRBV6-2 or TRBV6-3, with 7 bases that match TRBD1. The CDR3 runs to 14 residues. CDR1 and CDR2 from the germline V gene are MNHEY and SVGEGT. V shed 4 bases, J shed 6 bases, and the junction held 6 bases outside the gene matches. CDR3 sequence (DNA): TGTGCCAGCAGTTCCGGGACAGAGGGCAATGAGCAGTTCTTC. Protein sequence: CASSSGTEGNEQFF.

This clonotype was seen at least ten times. The CDR3 region has the DNA TGTGCCAGCACCCTTCAAGTAGGCGGGAGCTCCTACGAGCAGTACGTC. Its protein product is CASTLQVGGSSYEQYV. The gene calls are TRBV7-2 and TRBJ2-7; 7 positions agree with TRBD2. The CDR3 totals 16 residues. Per the germline V gene, CDR1 is SGHTA and CDR2 is FQGNSA. V lost 7 bases to trimming and J lost 0 bases; unmatched junction nucleotides: 12.

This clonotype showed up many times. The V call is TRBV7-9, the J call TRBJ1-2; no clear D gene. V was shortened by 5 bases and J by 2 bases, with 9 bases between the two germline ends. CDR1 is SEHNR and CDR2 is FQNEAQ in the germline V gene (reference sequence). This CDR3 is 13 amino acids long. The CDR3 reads CASSPDGNYGYTF. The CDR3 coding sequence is TGTGCCAGCAGCCCTGACGGAAACTATGGCTACACCTTC.

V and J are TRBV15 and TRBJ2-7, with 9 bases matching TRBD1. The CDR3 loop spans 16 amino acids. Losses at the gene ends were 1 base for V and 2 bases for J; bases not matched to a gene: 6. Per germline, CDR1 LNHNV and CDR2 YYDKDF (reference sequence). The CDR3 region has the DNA TGTGCCACCAGCAGAGCCGGGACAGGGAATCCCTACGAGCAGTACGTC. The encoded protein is CATSRAGTGNPYEQYV.

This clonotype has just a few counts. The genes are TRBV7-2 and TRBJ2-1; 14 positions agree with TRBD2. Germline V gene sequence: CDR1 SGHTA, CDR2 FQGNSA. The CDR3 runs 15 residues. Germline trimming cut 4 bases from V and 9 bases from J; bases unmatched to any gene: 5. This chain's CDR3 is CASSWAGTSGSEQFF. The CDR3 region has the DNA TGTGCCAGCAGCTGGGCCGGGACTAGCGGGAGTGAGCAGTTCTTC.